This T cell receptor beta chain was captured by sequencing in a study of response to subunit inactivated influenza vaccine. Study-wide results and caveats: Authors suggested seasonal influenza vaccinations each recruit few new T cells.

TCRdb called the RT-PCR reads again in MiXCR, with one record for every CDR3 protein. The table records about 240,000 distinct CDR3 sequences, about 12% of them present only once. This clonotype was observed at least ten times. The antigen is undetermined. CDR1 SGHDT and CDR2 YYEEEE come from the germline V gene. The CDR3 totals 14 residues. The V end lost 4 bases, the J end lost 3 bases, and 10 bases lay between the germline ends. This clonotype was sampled from a man aged 50-59 years who received an inactivated influenza vaccine. The material sequenced was non-naive T cells sorted from PBMCs, taken less than 15 days before vaccination. The genes are TRBV5-6 and TRBJ1-4; D gene unclear. The CDR3: CASSLGPANEKLFF. CDR3 nucleotides: TGTGCCAGCAGCCTCGGACCGGCTAATGAAAAACTGTTTTTT.